The rows below give T cell receptor beta chains drawn from one sample of a study of T cells expressing NK-cell markers. TCRdb reprocessed the 5' RACE reads, with one entry per CDR3 protein and no DNA. Its table records approximately 440,000 distinct CDR3 sequences. Sequencing input: blood T cells: a sorted CD56 or NKG2C T cell subset, CD4+ or CD8+ T cells, or bulk PBMC T cells (not recorded which). These receptors were obtained from a woman between 50 and 59 years old in good health. Both conserved end residues are part of each CDR3.

V gene	J gene	CDR3 protein
TRBV10-3	TRBJ1-1	CAISESKRARTEAFF
TRBV25-1	TRBJ2-2	CASSDSTGGNTGELFF
TRBV4-1	TRBJ1-5	CASSQEPGTGVSQPQHF
TRBV5-1	TRBJ2-1	CASSGSGQGLAYNEQFF
TRBV7-2	TRBJ2-7	CASSLELGSYEQYF
TRBV5-1	TRBJ2-3	CASSPTTADTQYF
TRBV4-1	TRBJ1-1	CASSQTRATEAFF
TRBV4-2	TRBJ2-1	CASSQDRLAGPYNEQFF
TRBV7-9	TRBJ2-1	CASGLAGNNEQFF
TRBV12-3/TRBV12-4	TRBJ2-1	CASSPSSRGGLLSSYNEQFF
TRBV3-1	TRBJ2-3	CASSQSRKDTQYF
TRBV6-4	TRBJ2-1	CASSSLPYNEQFF
TRBV12-3/TRBV12-4	TRBJ2-3	CASSTPGQFRFGTDTQYF
TRBV6-6	TRBJ2-5	CASQKPPDAETQYF
TRBV27	TRBJ2-7	CASMINRGRSYEQYF
TRBV6-6	TRBJ2-3	CASSQGDTQYF
TRBV5-4	TRBJ2-2	CASSIKPTGELFF
TRBV7-9	TRBJ2-6	CASSLRTSGRSAGANVLTF
TRBV6-5	TRBJ2-7	CASILESGTSGRNSYEQYF
TRBV4-1	TRBJ1-2	CASSQLPGDRDGYTF
TRBV5-5	TRBJ1-1	CASTEQKTLVAFF
TRBV12-3/TRBV12-4	TRBJ2-1	CASSLRRDDQFF
TRBV10-2	TRBJ2-7	CASSSRDPSSYEQYF
TRBV29-1	TRBJ2-4	CSVGGMNIQYF
TRBV29-1	TRBJ2-7	CSVRRGTYEQYF
TRBV7-3	TRBJ2-3	CASSLTPPGLAGTDTQYF
TRBV7-3	TRBJ2-3	CASSLTTSSSTDTQYF
TRBV24-1	TRBJ2-2	CATSDPRAGITGELFF
TRBV6-1	TRBJ2-5	CAVRDYETQYF
TRBV20-1	TRBJ2-1	CSAQRDLYNEQFF
TRBV14	TRBJ2-4	CASSHSGILIQYF
TRBV5-6	TRBJ2-1	CASSRGLRGLNEQFF
TRBV3-1	TRBJ2-7	CASSQRQDRGEQYF